This TCR beta chain emerged from a study of OX40 agonist ivuxolimab in advanced cancers. The overall study: Across the patients, intravenous ivuxolimab was delivered every 2 weeks at 0.01 to 10 mg/kg. Three patients got partial responses; one had hepatocellular carcinoma and two had cutaneous melanoma. Regarding the study as a whole: Some patients who did not respond also had low normalized T-cell clonal expansion.

With respect to this clone: Antigen specificity is unknown.

Autoimmune disease history or systemic immunosuppression led to patient exclusion. Method: immunoSEQ multiplex PCR; TCRdb's copy keeps in-frame clones and lacks some. The sample gives under 85,000 clones, over 75% of which show up once; roughly 3% is in the top ten. With 4 bases clipped from V and 4 bases from J, the junction kept 13 bases outside the gene matches. The CDR3 totals 16 residues. Germline CDR1 and CDR2: SGHDT and YYEEEE. This clonotype was obtained from an adult with an advanced solid tumor such as melanoma, head and neck, liver or kidney cancer. This chain connects TRBV5-6 to TRBJ1-2; 7 nucleotides agree with TRBD1. The material sequenced was CD4+ or CD8+ T cells sorted from blood, taken in a trial of the OX40 agonist ivuxolimab. CDR3 DNA: TGTGCCAGCAGCACTGGATCCGCAGGGGGAATCTATGGCTACACCTTC. Residues: CASSTGSAGGIYGYTF.